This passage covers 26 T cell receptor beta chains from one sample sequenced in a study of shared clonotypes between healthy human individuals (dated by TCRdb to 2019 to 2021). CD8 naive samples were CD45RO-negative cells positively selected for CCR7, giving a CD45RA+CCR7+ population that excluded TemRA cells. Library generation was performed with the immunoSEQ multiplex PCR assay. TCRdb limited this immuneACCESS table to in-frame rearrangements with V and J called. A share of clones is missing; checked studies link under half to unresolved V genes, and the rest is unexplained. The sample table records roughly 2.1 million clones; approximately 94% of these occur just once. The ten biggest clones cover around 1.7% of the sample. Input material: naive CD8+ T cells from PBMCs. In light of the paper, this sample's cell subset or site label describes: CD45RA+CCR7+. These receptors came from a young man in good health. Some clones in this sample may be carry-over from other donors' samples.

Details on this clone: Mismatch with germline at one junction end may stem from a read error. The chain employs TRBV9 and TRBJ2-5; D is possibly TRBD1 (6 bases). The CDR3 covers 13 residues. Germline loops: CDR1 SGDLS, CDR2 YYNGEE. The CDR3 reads CASSAPGQGTQYF. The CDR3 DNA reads TGTGCCAGCAGCGCTCCGGGACAAGGGACCCAGTACTTC.

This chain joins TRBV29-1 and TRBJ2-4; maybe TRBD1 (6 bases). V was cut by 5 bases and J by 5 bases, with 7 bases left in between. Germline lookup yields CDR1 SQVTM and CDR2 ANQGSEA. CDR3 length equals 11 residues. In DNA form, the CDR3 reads TGCAGCGTTTCAGGGGAAAACATTCAGTACTTC. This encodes CSVSGENIQYF.

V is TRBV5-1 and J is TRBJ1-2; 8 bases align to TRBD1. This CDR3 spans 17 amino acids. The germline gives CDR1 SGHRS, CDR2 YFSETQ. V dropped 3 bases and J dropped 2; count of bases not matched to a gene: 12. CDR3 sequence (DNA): TGCGCCAGCAGCTCCGTCGAAATAACAGGGGGAAACTATGGCTACACCTTC. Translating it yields CASSSVEITGGNYGYTF. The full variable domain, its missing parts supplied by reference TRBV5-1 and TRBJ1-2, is KAGVTQTPRYLIKTRGQQVTLSCSPISGHRSVSWYQQTPGQGLQFLFEYFSETQRNKGNFPGRFSGRQFSNSRSEMNVSTLELGDSALYLCASSSVEITGGNYGYTFGSGTRLTVV.

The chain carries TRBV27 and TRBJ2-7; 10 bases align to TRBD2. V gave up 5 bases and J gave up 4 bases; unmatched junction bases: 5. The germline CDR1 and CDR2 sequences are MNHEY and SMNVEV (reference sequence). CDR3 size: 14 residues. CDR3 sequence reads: CASSEGLARYEQYF. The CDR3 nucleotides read TGTGCCAGCAGTGAGGGACTAGCGCGATACGAGCAGTACTTC.

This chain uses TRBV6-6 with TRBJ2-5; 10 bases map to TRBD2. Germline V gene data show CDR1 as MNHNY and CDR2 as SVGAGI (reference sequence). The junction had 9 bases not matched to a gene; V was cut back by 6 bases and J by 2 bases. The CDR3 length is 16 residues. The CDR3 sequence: CASSGRTSGGQETQYF. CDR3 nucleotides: TGTGCCAGCAGCGGTAGGACTAGCGGAGGGCAAGAGACCCAGTACTTC.

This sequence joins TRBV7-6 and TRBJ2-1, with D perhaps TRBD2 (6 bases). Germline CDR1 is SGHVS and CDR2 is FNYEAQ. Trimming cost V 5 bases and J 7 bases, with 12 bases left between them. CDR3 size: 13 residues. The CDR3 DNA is TGTGCCAGCAGCCAGCGGAGCGGGAATGAGCAGTTCTTC. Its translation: CASSQRSGNEQFF.

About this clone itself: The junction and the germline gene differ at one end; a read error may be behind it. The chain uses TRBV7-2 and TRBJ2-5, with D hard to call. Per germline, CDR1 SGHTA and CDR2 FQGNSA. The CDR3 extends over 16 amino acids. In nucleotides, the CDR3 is TGTGCCGGCAGCTTAATTCCTCTATCGGTCCAAGAGACCCAGTACTTC. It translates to CAGSLIPLSVQETQYF.

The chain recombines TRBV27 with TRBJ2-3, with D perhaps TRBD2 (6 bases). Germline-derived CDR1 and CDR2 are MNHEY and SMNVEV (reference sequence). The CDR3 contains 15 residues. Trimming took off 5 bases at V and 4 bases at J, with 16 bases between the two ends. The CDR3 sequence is CASSISRGGADTQYF. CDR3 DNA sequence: TGTGCCAGCAGTATCTCGCGCGGCGGGGCAGATACGCAGTATTTT.

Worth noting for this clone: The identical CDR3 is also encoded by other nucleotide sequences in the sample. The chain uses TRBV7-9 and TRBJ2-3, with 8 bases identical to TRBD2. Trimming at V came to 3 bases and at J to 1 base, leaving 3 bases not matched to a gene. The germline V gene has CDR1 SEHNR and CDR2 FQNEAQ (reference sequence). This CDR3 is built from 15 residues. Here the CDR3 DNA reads TGTGCCAGCAGCTTCGCGGGAGGTGGCACAGATACGCAGTATTTT. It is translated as CASSFAGGGTDTQYF. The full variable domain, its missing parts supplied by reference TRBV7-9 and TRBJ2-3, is DTGVSQNPRHKITKRGQNVTFRCDPISEHNRLYWYRQTLGQGPEFLTYFQNEAQLEKSRLLSDRFSAERPKGSFSTLEIQRTEQGDSAMYLCASSFAGGGTDTQYFGPGTRLTVL.

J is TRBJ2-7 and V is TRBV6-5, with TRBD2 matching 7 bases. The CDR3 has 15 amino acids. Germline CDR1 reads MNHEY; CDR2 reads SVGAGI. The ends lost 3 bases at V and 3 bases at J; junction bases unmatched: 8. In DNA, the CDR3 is TGTGCCAGCAGTTATTTCGCGGGAGAAGGCTACGAGCAGTACTTC. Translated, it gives CASSYFAGEGYEQYF.

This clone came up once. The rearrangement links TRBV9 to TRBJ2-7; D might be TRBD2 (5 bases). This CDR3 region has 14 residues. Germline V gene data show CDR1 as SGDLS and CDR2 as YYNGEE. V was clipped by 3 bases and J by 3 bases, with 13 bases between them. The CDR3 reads CASSGGGWDYEQYF. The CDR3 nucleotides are TGTGCCAGCAGCGGCGGAGGATGGGACTACGAGCAGTACTTC.

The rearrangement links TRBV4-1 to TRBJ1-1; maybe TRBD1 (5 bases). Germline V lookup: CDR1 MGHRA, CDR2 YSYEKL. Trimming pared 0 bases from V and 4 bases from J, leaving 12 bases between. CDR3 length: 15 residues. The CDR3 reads CASSQESGRGTEAFF. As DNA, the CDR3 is TGCGCCAGCAGCCAAGAATCGGGACGGGGCACTGAAGCTTTCTTT.

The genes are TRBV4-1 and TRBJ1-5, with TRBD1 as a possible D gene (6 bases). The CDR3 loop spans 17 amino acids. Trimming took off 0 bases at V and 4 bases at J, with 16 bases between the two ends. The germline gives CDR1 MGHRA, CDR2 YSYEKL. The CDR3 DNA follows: TGCGCCAGCAGCCAAGATTCCAGGGGCGATGGAAATCAGCCCCAGCATTTT. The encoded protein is CASSQDSRGDGNQPQHF.

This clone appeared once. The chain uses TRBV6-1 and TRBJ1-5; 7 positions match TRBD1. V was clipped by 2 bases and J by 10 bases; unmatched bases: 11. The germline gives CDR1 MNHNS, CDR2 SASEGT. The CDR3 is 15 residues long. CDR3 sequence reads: CASSESGGTGGPQHF. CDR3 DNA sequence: TGTGCCAGCAGTGAATCAGGGGGGACCGGTGGACCCCAGCATTTT.

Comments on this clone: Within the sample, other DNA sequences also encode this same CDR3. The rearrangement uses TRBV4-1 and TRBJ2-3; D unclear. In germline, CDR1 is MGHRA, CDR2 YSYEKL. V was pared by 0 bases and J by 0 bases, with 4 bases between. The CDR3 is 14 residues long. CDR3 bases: TGCGCCAGCAGCCAAGACCTCAGCACAGATACGCAGTATTTT. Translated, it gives CASSQDLSTDTQYF.

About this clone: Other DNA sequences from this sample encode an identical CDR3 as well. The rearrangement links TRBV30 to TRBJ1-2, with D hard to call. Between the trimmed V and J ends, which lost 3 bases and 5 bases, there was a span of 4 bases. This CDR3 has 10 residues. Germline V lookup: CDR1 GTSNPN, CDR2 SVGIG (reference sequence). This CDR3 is CAWRGYGYTF. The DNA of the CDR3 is TGTGCCTGGAGGGGTTATGGCTACACCTTC.

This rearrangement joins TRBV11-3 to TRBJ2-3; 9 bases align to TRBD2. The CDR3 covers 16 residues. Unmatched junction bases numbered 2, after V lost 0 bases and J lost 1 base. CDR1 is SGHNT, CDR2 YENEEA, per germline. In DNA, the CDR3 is TGTGCCAGCAGCTTAGACTGGACTAGCGGCACAGATACGCAGTATTTT. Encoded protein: CASSLDWTSGTDTQYF.

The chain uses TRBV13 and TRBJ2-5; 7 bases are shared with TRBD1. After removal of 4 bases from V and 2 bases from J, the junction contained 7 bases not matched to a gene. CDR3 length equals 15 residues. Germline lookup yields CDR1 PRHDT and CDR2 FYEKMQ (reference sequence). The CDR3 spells CASSSRQGQQETQYF. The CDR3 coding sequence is TGTGCCAGCAGCTCAAGACAGGGACAACAAGAGACCCAGTACTTC.

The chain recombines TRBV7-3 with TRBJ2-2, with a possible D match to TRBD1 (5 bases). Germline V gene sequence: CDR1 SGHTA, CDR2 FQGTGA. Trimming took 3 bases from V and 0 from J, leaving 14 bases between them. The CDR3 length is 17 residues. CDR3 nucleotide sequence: TGTGCCAGCAGCTTCGGTTATACAGGAACGAACACCGGGGAGCTGTTTTTT. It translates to CASSFGYTGTNTGELFF.

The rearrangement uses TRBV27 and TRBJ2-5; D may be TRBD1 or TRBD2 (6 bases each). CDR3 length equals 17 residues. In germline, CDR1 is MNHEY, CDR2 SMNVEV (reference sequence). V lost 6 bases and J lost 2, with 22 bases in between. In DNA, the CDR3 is TGTGCCAGCAGCCCCATTTATATTCGGGGGCCACAAGAGACCCAGTACTTC. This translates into CASSPIYIRGPQETQYF.

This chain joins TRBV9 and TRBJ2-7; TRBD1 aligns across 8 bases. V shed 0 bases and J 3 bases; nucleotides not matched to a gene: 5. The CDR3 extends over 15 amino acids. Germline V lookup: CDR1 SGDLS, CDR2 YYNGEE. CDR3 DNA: TGTGCCAGCAGCGTAGAACAGGGGGTGAACTACGAGCAGTACTTC. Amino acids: CASSVEQGVNYEQYF.

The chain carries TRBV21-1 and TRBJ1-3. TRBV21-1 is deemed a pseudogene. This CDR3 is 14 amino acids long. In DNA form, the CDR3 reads TGTGCCAGCAACAGAGGGCGGTCCGGAAACACCATATATTTT. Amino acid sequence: CASNRGRSGNTIYF.

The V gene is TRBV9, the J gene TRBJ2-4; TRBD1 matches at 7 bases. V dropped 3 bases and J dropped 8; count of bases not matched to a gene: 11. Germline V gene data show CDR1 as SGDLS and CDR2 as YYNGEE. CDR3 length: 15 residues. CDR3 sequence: CASSAAGTASYIQYF. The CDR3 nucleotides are TGTGCCAGCAGCGCCGCAGGGACAGCGTCCTACATTCAGTACTTC.

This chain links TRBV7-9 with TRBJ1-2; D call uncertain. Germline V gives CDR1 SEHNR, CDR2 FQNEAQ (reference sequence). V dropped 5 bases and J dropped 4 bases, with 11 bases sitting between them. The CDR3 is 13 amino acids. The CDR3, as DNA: TGTGCCAGCAGCGACGGAGTGCTCTATGGCTACACCTTC. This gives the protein CASSDGVLYGYTF.

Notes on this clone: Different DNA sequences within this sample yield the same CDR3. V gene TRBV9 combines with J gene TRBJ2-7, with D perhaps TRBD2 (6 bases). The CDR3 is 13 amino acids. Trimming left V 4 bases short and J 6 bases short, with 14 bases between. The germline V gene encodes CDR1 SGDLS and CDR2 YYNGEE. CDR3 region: CASSRGQGGEQYF. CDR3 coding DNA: TGTGCCAGCAGCCGAGGGCAGGGAGGCGAGCAGTACTTC. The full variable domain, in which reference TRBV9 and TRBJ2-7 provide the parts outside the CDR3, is DSGVTQTPKHLITATGQRVTLRCSPRSGDLSVYWYQQSLDQGLQFLIQYYNGEERAKGNILERFSAQQFPDLHSELNLSSLELGDSALYFCASSRGQGGEQYFGPGTRLTVT.

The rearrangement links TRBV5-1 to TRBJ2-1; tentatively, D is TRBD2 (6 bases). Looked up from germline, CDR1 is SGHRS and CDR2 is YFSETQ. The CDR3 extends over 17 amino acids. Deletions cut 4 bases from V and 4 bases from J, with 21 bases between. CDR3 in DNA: TGCGCCAGCAGCAAGGAGCGGACGGGAGCGTCTTACAATGAGCAGTTCTTC. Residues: CASSKERTGASYNEQFF.